Following are 9 T cell receptor beta chains from one sample sequenced in a study of blood T cells in healthy people across ages. Then a second PCR, running about 6 to 12 cycles, was carried out with a sample-barcoded 5' primer and a J-beta primer mix. TCRdb reprocessed the 5' RACE reads via MiXCR and lists one record per CDR3 protein. This repertoire shows some 730,000 distinct CDR3 sequences, 22% found once; its top ten account for about 20%. Sequencing input: blood. All receptors come from a man aged 70-80 years in good health.

The chain combines TRBV27 with TRBJ2-5; perhaps TRBD2 as D (6 bases). Germline values: CDR1 MNHEY, CDR2 SMNVEV (reference sequence). Trimming shortened V by 7 bases and J by 1 base, and 13 bases separated the two germline ends. The CDR3 spans 14 residues. CDR3 residues: CASKEGNSQETQYF. CDR3 nucleotide sequence: TGTGCCAGCAAGGAGGGGAACAGCCAAGAGACCCAGTACTTC.

This clonotype was picked up a small number of times. The CDR3 is CATSEARAPPGNEQFF. CDR3 sequence (DNA): TGTGCCACCAGTGAGGCAAGGGCACCGCCTGGAAATGAGCAGTTCTTC. This sequence joins TRBV24-1 and TRBJ2-1; no reliable D call. The CDR3 is 16 residues long. CDR1 and CDR2 (germline): KGHDR, SFDVKD. V was shortened by 4 bases and J by 7 bases, with 19 bases between the two germline ends.

The chain carries TRBV29-1 and TRBJ1-2; D ambiguous. The V and J ends lost 2 bases and 1 base respectively, with 11 bases between them. The CDR3 length is 14 residues. From germline, CDR1 is SQVTM and CDR2 ANQGSEA. The CDR3 protein is CSVERASDNYGYTF. The DNA for the CDR3 is TGCAGCGTTGAAAGGGCAAGCGATAACTATGGCTACACCTTC.

The chain employs TRBV27 and TRBJ1-1; D may be TRBD1 (5 bases). CDR1 is MNHEY, CDR2 SMNVEV, per germline (reference sequence). V lost 4 bases and J 4 bases, leaving 16 bases between the germline ends. The CDR3 is 15 amino acids. The CDR3 here is CASSSPGFGVTEAFF. CDR3 sequence (DNA): TGTGCCAGCAGTTCACCAGGGTTTGGTGTCACTGAAGCTTTCTTT.

This clonotype was counted a few times. This chain links TRBV14 with TRBJ2-5; D is perhaps TRBD1 (5 bases). Germline values: CDR1 SGHDN, CDR2 FVKESK. V lost 0 bases and J lost 2, with 7 bases in between. The CDR3 contains 14 residues. In DNA form, the CDR3 reads TGTGCCAGCAGCCAAGACGCAGGGCAAGAGACCCAGTACTTC. This codes for CASSQDAGQETQYF. The complete variable domain, with remaining parts taken from reference TRBV14 and TRBJ2-5, reads EAGVTQFPSHSVIEKGQTVTLRCDPISGHDNLYWYRRVMGKEIKFLLHFVKESKQDESGMPNNRFLAERTGGTYSTLKVQPAELEDSGVYFCASSQDAGQETQYFGPGTRLLVL.

V and J are TRBV7-2 and TRBJ1-3; no definite D call. Deletions cut 4 bases from V and 1 base from J, with 5 bases between. CDR1 and CDR2 from the germline V gene are SGHTA and FQGNSA. This CDR3 is built from 13 residues. The CDR3 here is CASSSLSGNTIYF. In nucleotides, the CDR3 is TGTGCCAGCAGCTCACTGTCTGGAAACACCATATATTTT.

The rearrangement joins TRBV2 to TRBJ2-5; TRBD2 agrees at 9 bases. CDR3 length: 16 residues. Germline-derived CDR1 and CDR2 are SNHLY and FYNNEI. The junction had 5 bases not matched to a gene; V was cut back by 2 bases and J by 1 base. CDR3 residues: CASSERLADSQETQYF. The CDR3 DNA reads as TGTGCCAGCAGTGAACGACTAGCGGACAGCCAAGAGACCCAGTACTTC.

This clonotype was observed a handful of times. The chain has TRBV28 and TRBJ2-7; TRBD2 is a possible D gene (5 bases). V was trimmed by 2 bases and J by 2 bases, leaving 10 bases between them. The V gene's germline CDR1 is MDHEN and CDR2 SYDVKM. The length of the CDR3 is 14 residues. The CDR3 sequence: CASSLEGQPYEQYF. The DNA for the CDR3 is TGTGCCAGCAGTTTAGAGGGTCAACCCTACGAGCAGTACTTC.

The J gene is TRBJ2-1, the V gene TRBV30; TRBD1 might be the D (6 bases). V lost 2 bases to trimming and J lost 5 bases, with 13 bases between them. The CDR3 has 14 amino acids. Germline V gene lookup returns CDR1 GTSNPN and CDR2 SVGIG (reference sequence). CDR3 coding DNA: TGTGCCTGGAGTCAGGGGAATGTTGACAATGAGCAGTTCTTC. It yields the protein CAWSQGNVDNEQFF.